One and the same sample provided the 20 T cell receptor beta chains below, sequenced in a study of T cells in localized non-small cell lung cancer (TCRdb year 2020). Receptors were amplified or captured by the immunoSEQ multiplex PCR assay. TCRdb holds this immuneACCESS table with in-frame rearrangements only. Some clones are missing; in checked studies, unresolved V genes explain under half, and the rest has no known cause. The sample table records 23,000 or so clones; more than 75% of these occur just once. The leading ten clones occupy 25% to 35% of the sample. The material sequenced was peripheral blood, taken before any cancer treatment. Every receptor here comes from a male donor at least 60 years old with stage I squamous cell lung carcinoma.

The chain links TRBV14 to TRBJ1-3, with 10 bases matching TRBD1. The CDR3 consists of 15 residues. The J segment lost 4 bases and the V segment lost 6 bases, leaving 6 bases of the junction unmatched. Per the germline V gene, CDR1 is SGHDN and CDR2 is FVKESK. Here the CDR3 reads CASSWDRGGGNTIYF. As DNA, the CDR3 is TGTGCCAGCAGTTGGGACAGGGGAGGAGGAAACACCATATATTTT.

The V call is TRBV7-6, the J call TRBJ1-1; tentatively, D is TRBD1 (5 bases). This CDR3 has 13 residues. Trimming shortened V by 5 bases and J by 1 base, and 8 bases separated the two germline ends. The V gene's germline CDR1 is SGHVS and CDR2 FNYEAQ. The CDR3 bases are TGTGCCAGCAGCCTACAGGAGAACACTGAAGCTTTCTTT. The encoded protein is CASSLQENTEAFF.

The chain combines TRBV9 with TRBJ1-6; no firm D call. The V gene's germline CDR1 is SGDLS and CDR2 YYNGEE. CDR3 size: 14 residues. Trimming shortened V by 6 bases and J by 4 bases, and 11 bases separated the two germline ends. The DNA of the CDR3 is TGTGCCAGCACGGAGTTGCGGTATAATTCACCCCTCCACTTT. It specifies CASTELRYNSPLHF.

The chain has TRBV5-1 and TRBJ2-7; TRBD2 agrees at 7 bases. Germline CDR1 SGHRS, CDR2 YFSETQ. The CDR3 is made up of 13 amino acids. V was clipped by 2 bases and J by 4 bases; unmatched bases: 3. CDR3 sequence reads: CASSFGGRYEQYF. The CDR3 DNA is TGCGCCAGCAGCTTCGGGGGGAGGTACGAGCAGTACTTC.

The rearrangement links TRBV2 to TRBJ1-1; tentatively, D is TRBD1 (5 bases). CDR1 and CDR2 from the germline V gene are SNHLY and FYNNEI. Between the trimmed V and J ends, which lost 5 bases and 6 bases, there was a span of 13 bases. CDR3 length equals 13 residues. DNA of the CDR3: TGTGCCAGCAGTCCAGGGCTTCGGCCTGAAGCTTTCTTT. The encoded protein is CASSPGLRPEAFF.

The V and J genes are TRBV25-1 and TRBJ2-1, with D unclear. This CDR3 comprises 15 residues. V was trimmed by 9 bases and J by 6 bases, leaving 21 bases between them. Germline V gene sequence: CDR1 MGHDK, CDR2 SYGVNS. The CDR3 spells CASGPPHLSGNEQFF. The CDR3 coding sequence is TGTGCCAGTGGGCCGCCGCATTTATCAGGCAATGAGCAGTTCTTC.

This clone turned up a few times. The CDR3 nucleotides are TGTGCCAGCAGCTTACCGCGAGGCAGCGGTAATTCACCCCTCCACTTT. Translating it yields CASSLPRGSGNSPLHF. The V gene is TRBV7-1, the J gene TRBJ1-6; no clear D. TRBV7-1 is assigned to the ORF class and has an uncertain function. This CDR3 spans 16 amino acids. Trimming stripped 4 bases from V and 6 bases from J, with 16 bases between.

The V call is TRBV30, the J call TRBJ2-1, with D unclear. This CDR3 is built from 11 residues. V was clipped by 1 base and J by 7 bases, with 5 bases between them. CDR1 is GTSNPN and CDR2 is SVGIG in the germline V gene (reference sequence). Written as DNA, the CDR3 is TGTGCCTGGAGTGGGGCGAATGAGCAGTTCTTC. Protein product: CAWSGANEQFF.

This rearrangement joins TRBV5-5 to TRBJ1-1, with 9 bases aligning to TRBD1. This CDR3 region has 15 residues. V was pared by 3 bases and J by 6 bases, with 9 bases of the junction left unmatched. In germline, CDR1 is SGHKS, CDR2 YYEKEE (reference sequence). Here the CDR3 reads CASSSVGQGNSEAFF. The DNA of the CDR3 is TGTGCCAGCAGCTCTGTGGGACAGGGTAACTCTGAAGCTTTCTTT.

This sequence joins TRBV2 and TRBJ1-4, with D unresolved. Germline values: CDR1 SNHLY, CDR2 FYNNEI. This CDR3 has 13 amino acids. V was trimmed by 4 bases and J by 14 bases, leaving 17 bases between them. CDR3 sequence reads: CASSAPGFWQLFF. The CDR3 DNA reads as TGTGCCAGCAGTGCCCCGGGGTTCTGGCAGCTGTTTTTT.

The chain is built from TRBV2 and TRBJ1-4; the D gene is possibly TRBD1 (6 bases). CDR1 and CDR2 (germline): SNHLY, FYNNEI. The V end lost 4 bases, the J end lost 5 bases, and 11 bases lay between the germline ends. This CDR3 has 14 residues. The CDR3 DNA reads as TGTGCCAGCAGTGTTCGAGGGGGAAATGAAAAACTGTTTTTT. This codes for CASSVRGGNEKLFF. The whole variable domain, filled in from reference TRBV2 and TRBJ1-4, reads EPEVTQTPSHQVTQMGQEVILRCVPISNHLYFYWYRQILGQKVEFLVSFYNNEISEKSEIFDDQFSVERPDGSNFTLKIRSTKLEDSAMYFCASSVRGGNEKLFFGSGTQLSVL.

This rearrangement joins TRBV7-2 to TRBJ1-4; possibly TRBD1 for D (5 bases). The CDR3 runs to 14 residues. Trimming took off 3 bases at V and 7 bases at J, with 12 bases between the two ends. Germline CDR1 and CDR2: SGHTA and FQGNSA. The CDR3 coding sequence is TGTGCCAGCAGCTTTGGGCAGGGTGGTGAAAAACTGTTTTTT. This translates into CASSFGQGGEKLFF.

This chain links TRBV5-1 with TRBJ1-2, with 7 bases matching TRBD1. The CDR3 has 14 residues. V lost 4 bases, J lost 0 bases, and 3 bases stayed unmatched. Germline V gives CDR1 SGHRS, CDR2 YFSETQ. This chain's CDR3 is CASSTGTANYGYTF. CDR3 DNA: TGCGCCAGCAGCACTGGGACAGCTAACTATGGCTACACCTTC.

The J gene is TRBJ2-7, the V gene TRBV27; 11 bases are shared with TRBD1. The junction had 4 bases not matched to a gene; V was cut back by 6 bases and J by 3 bases. The germline V gene encodes CDR1 MNHEY and CDR2 SMNVEV (reference sequence). CDR3 size: 14 residues. The CDR3 coding sequence is TGTGCCAGCAGCCGGGACAGGGGGTTCTACGAGCAGTACTTC. Translating gives CASSRDRGFYEQYF.

CDR3 in amino acids: CASSLGLGGDQFF. The CDR3 nucleotides are TGTGCCAGCAGCCTTGGTTTGGGGGGGGACCAGTTCTTC. This chain joins TRBV27 and TRBJ2-1; 7 bases line up with TRBD2. CDR1 MNHEY and CDR2 SMNVEV come from the germline V gene (reference sequence). The V gene end was trimmed by 6 bases and the J gene end by 13 bases; junction bases not matched to a gene: 12. The CDR3 is 13 residues long.

This sequence joins TRBV7-8 and TRBJ2-5; D is unresolved. The germline V and J ends were trimmed by 8 bases and 3 bases, with 7 bases remaining between them. Germline CDR1 is SGHVS and CDR2 is FQNEAQ. The CDR3 covers 11 residues. The CDR3 DNA sequence: TGTGCCAGCGGGGTAAAAGAGACCCAGTACTTC. Translation gives CASGVKETQYF.

The chain combines TRBV30 with TRBJ1-4; D is uncertain. The CDR3 is 16 amino acids. The V gene lost 0 bases and the J gene lost 5 bases, with 16 bases spanning the gap. Looked up from germline, CDR1 is GTSNPN and CDR2 is SVGIG (reference sequence). CDR3 in amino acids: CAWSVPRTALNEKLFF. The CDR3 bases are TGTGCCTGGAGTGTGCCCCGGACGGCTCTAAATGAAAAACTGTTTTTT.

The chain has TRBV5-5 and TRBJ2-5, with TRBD2 matching 9 bases. The J segment lost 5 bases and the V segment lost 4 bases, leaving 9 bases of the junction unmatched. The CDR3 runs 15 residues. Germline V CDR1 and CDR2: SGHKS, YYEKEE (reference sequence). In DNA form, the CDR3 reads TGTGCCAGCAGCGCATCGGGACTAGCAGGGGAGACCCAGTACTTC. Translation: CASSASGLAGETQYF.

The count of this clone is one. CDR3 amino acids: CAWSVFSGTGYNEQFF. The CDR3 region has the DNA TGTGCCTGGAGCGTTTTCTCCGGGACAGGGTACAATGAGCAGTTCTTC. This sequence joins TRBV30 and TRBJ2-1, with 9 bases identical to TRBD1. Looked up from germline, CDR1 is GTSNPN and CDR2 is SVGIG (reference sequence). V shed 3 bases, J shed 4 bases, and the junction held 10 bases outside the gene matches. CDR3 length equals 16 residues. The entire variable domain, with the rest obtained from reference TRBV30 and TRBJ2-1, is as follows: SQTIHQWPATLVQPVGSPLSLECTVEGTSNPNLYWYRQAAGRGLQLLFYSVGIGQISSEVPQNLSASRPQDRQFILSSKKLLLSDSGFYLCAWSVFSGTGYNEQFFGPGTRLTVL.

This chain uses TRBV10-2 with TRBJ1-3; possible D gene TRBD1, 5 bases. V lost 5 bases, J lost 0 bases, and 11 bases lay in between. The CDR3 sequence is 15 residues long. Per germline, CDR1 WSHSY and CDR2 SAAADI. The CDR3 DNA follows: TGCGCCAGCAGTTCACAGGTGACCTCTGGAAACACCATATATTTT. Translated, it gives CASSSQVTSGNTIYF.